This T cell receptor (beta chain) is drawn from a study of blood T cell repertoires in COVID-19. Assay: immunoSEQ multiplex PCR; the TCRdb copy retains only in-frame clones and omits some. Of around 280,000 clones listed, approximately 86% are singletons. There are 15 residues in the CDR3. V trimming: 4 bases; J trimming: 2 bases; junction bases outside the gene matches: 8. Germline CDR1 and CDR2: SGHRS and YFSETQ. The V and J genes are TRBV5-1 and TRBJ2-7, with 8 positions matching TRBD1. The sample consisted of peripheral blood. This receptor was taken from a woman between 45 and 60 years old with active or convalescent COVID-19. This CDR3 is CASSHTTGEAYEQYF. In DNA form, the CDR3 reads TGCGCCAGCAGCCATACGACAGGGGAGGCCTACGAGCAGTACTTC.